This T cell receptor (beta chain) was captured by sequencing in a study of T cells in Graves' hyperthyroidism and ophthalmopathy. Authors of the study amplified TCR beta CDR3 regions from RNA transcripts. In the first-round RT-PCR of the TCR CDR3, the HTBI primer set was used. TCRdb analysed the multiplex PCR reads with MiXCR anew, one entry per CDR3 protein. The sample has 600,000 to 700,000 distinct CDR3 sequences, approximately 15% seen once. Trimming cost V 3 bases and J 0 bases, with 15 bases left between them. This CDR3 spans 16 amino acids. Looked up from germline, CDR1 is KGHSH and CDR2 is LQKENI. As to this clonotype: The antigen remains unidentified.

Study-wide results and limits: Peripheral blood also featured most of the thyroid clonotypes expanded above 0.001. With a median lead of approximately 6.4 months before onset, the model predicted ophthalmopathy.

Ophthalmopathy in the patients scored at least 3 on Clinical Activity Score and at least 4 on NOSPECS grade, lasting under 3 months. PBMCs were sourced from approximately 10 ml fresh peripheral blood. Sequenced material: blood. The chain carries TRBV18 and TRBJ2-7; possibly TRBD2 for D (6 bases). The TCR sequence derives from a woman in her 40s with Graves' ophthalmopathy. CDR3 sequence reads: CASSPAQRAVSYEQYF. In DNA, the CDR3 is TGTGCCAGCTCACCGGCCCAGCGGGCCGTCTCCTACGAGCAGTACTTC.